The next 22 T cell receptor beta chains were all read from a single sample in a study of immune evolution from preneoplasia to lung adenocarcinoma. TCRdb's copy holds only in-frame clones and misses some; the assay was immunoSEQ multiplex PCR. The sample lists approximately 7,400 clones; 78% were seen once. The sample consisted of FFPE adjacent normal lung tissue. The origin of the receptors is a person aged 70 to 85 with lung adenocarcinoma.

This clone was seen more than once but under ten times. The chain couples TRBV19 to TRBJ1-5; the match to TRBD1 covers 7 bases. This CDR3 has 13 residues. Germline CDR1 and CDR2: LNHDA and SQIVND (reference sequence). Trimming removed 5 bases from V and 4 bases from J; junction bases left unmatched: 2. The CDR3: CASSWTGNQPQHF. The CDR3 DNA is TGTGCCAGTAGTTGGACAGGTAATCAGCCCCAGCATTTT.

V gene TRBV5-4 combines with J gene TRBJ1-2; 9 bases agree with TRBD1. The CDR3 has 15 residues. V dropped 4 bases and J dropped 11; count of bases not matched to a gene: 15. Per germline, CDR1 SGHNT and CDR2 YYREEE (reference sequence). DNA for the CDR3: TGTGCCAGCAGCACAGGGGACAGGGACACCCCCCGGTACACCTTC. Its translation is CASSTGDRDTPRYTF.

J is TRBJ2-1 and V is TRBV30; 7 bases are shared with TRBD2. The J segment lost 4 bases and the V segment lost 3 bases, leaving 3 bases of the junction unmatched. Germline values: CDR1 GTSNPN, CDR2 SVGIG (reference sequence). The CDR3 runs to 13 residues. Written as DNA, the CDR3 is TGTGCCTGGAGAGCGGGATATTACAATGAGCAGTTCTTC. Translating gives CAWRAGYYNEQFF.

V gene TRBV2 combines with J gene TRBJ2-7; a weak D match, TRBD1 (6 bases). There are 13 residues in the CDR3. Germline V gene sequence: CDR1 SNHLY, CDR2 FYNNEI. Trimming cost V 6 bases and J 4 bases, with 13 bases left between them. The CDR3 sequence: CASSVQTGYEQYF. The DNA for the CDR3 is TGTGCCAGCAGCGTCCAGACAGGTTACGAGCAGTACTTC.

The V call is TRBV28, the J call TRBJ1-5, with D unclear. Germline values: CDR1 MDHEN, CDR2 SYDVKM. The germline V and J ends were trimmed by 8 bases and 7 bases, with 15 bases remaining between them. This CDR3 has 13 residues. CDR3 amino acids: CASYASRGQPQHF. CDR3 nucleotides: TGTGCCAGCTATGCCTCGCGCGGACAGCCCCAGCATTTT.

J is TRBJ1-2 and V is TRBV23-1; D is unclear. Being an ORF, TRBV23-1 has a function that is uncertain. The germline V and J ends were trimmed by 8 bases and 6 bases, with 16 bases remaining between them. The CDR3 consists of 13 residues. CDR3 protein: CASGLLRGHGYTF. The CDR3 nucleotides read TGCGCCAGCGGCCTACTCCGCGGCCATGGCTACACCTTC.

The V gene is TRBV6-6, the J gene TRBJ2-7; D not resolved. The CDR3 sequence is 12 residues long. Germline V gene lookup returns CDR1 MNHNY and CDR2 SVGAGI (reference sequence). V lost 6 bases and J lost 4, with 10 bases in between. This chain's CDR3 is CASRRSGYEQYF. CDR3 coding DNA: TGTGCCAGCAGGCGCTCCGGGTACGAGCAGTACTTC.

The CDR3: CASIEIGGNYNEQFF. The CDR3 region has the DNA TGTGCCAGCATTGAGATTGGCGGCAACTACAATGAGCAGTTCTTC. J is TRBJ2-1 and V is TRBV2; D unclear. Germline CDR1 and CDR2: SNHLY and FYNNEI. The CDR3 consists of 15 residues. V shed 7 bases and J shed 3 bases, with 16 bases lying between them.

This clone was counted only a few times. This rearrangement joins TRBV11-2 to TRBJ1-6; 7 bases line up with TRBD1. Germline loops: CDR1 SGHAT, CDR2 FQNNGV. The trim removed 5 bases at V and 10 bases at J, leaving 8 bases unmatched. This CDR3 comprises 14 residues. CDR3 in amino acids: CASSQDRVGSPLHF. CDR3 DNA sequence: TGTGCCAGCAGCCAAGACAGGGTCGGGTCACCCCTCCACTTT. The entire variable domain, with the rest obtained from reference TRBV11-2 and TRBJ1-6, is as follows: EAGVAQSPRYKIIEKRQSVAFWCNPISGHATLYWYQQILGQGPKLLIQFQNNGVVDDSQLPKDRFSAERLKGVDSTLKIQPAKLEDSAVYLCASSQDRVGSPLHFGNGTRLTVT.

The rearrangement links TRBV2 to TRBJ1-2; a weak D match, TRBD1 (5 bases). Trimming shortened V by 3 bases and J by 0 bases, and 14 bases separated the two germline ends. Germline CDR1 is SNHLY and CDR2 is FYNNEI. This CDR3 is 16 amino acids long. The CDR3 region is CASSDAGLRSNYGYTF. The CDR3 DNA reads TGTGCCAGCAGTGATGCGGGACTGAGGTCTAACTATGGCTACACCTTC.

This clone was seen a handful of times. The V gene is TRBV5-4, the J gene TRBJ2-5; 8 nucleotides line up with TRBD1. This CDR3 spans 15 amino acids. From germline, CDR1 is SGHNT and CDR2 YYREEE (reference sequence). V shed 1 base and J 0 bases; nucleotides not matched to a gene: 2. CDR3 in DNA: TGTGCCAGCAGCTTGCAGGACAGGGACCAAGAGACCCAGTACTTC. It encodes CASSLQDRDQETQYF.

The rearrangement joins TRBV4-1 to TRBJ2-1, with D uncertain. The CDR3 length is 15 residues. Trimming stripped 4 bases from V and 4 bases from J, with 14 bases between. The germline CDR1 and CDR2 sequences are MGHRA and YSYEKL. This CDR3 is CASSRMGLKYNEQFF. The CDR3 nucleotides read TGCGCCAGCAGCCGCATGGGCCTGAAGTACAATGAGCAGTTCTTC.

The V and J genes are TRBV7-9 and TRBJ2-3; D not certain. Germline CDR1 SEHNR, CDR2 FQNEAQ (reference sequence). The V and J ends lost 4 bases and 2 bases respectively, with 16 bases between them. The CDR3 contains 16 residues. This CDR3 is CASSYPISSPTDTQYF. CDR3 nucleotide sequence: TGTGCCAGCAGCTACCCCATCTCCAGCCCCACAGATACGCAGTATTTT.

J is TRBJ2-7 and V is TRBV5-4; TRBD2 might be the D (7 bases). V was shortened by 4 bases and J by 5 bases, with 22 bases between the two germline ends. The CDR3 runs 16 residues. CDR1 is SGHNT, CDR2 YYREEE, per germline (reference sequence). CDR3 in amino acids: CASSPGPGGLKDEQYF. The DNA for the CDR3 is TGTGCCAGCAGCCCCGGCCCCGGGGGGCTGAAGGACGAGCAGTACTTC.

V usage is TRBV7-9 and J usage is TRBJ2-5; D ambiguous. The V and J ends lost 5 bases and 4 bases respectively, with 11 bases between them. The CDR3 has 13 residues. In germline, CDR1 is SEHNR, CDR2 FQNEAQ (reference sequence). CDR3 bases: TGTGCCAGCAGCCCTTACCCAGGAGAGACCCAGTACTTC. Translating gives CASSPYPGETQYF.

J is TRBJ2-1 and V is TRBV6-5; the D call may be TRBD1 or TRBD2 (5 bases each). Trimming shortened V by 3 bases and J by 6 bases, and 15 bases separated the two germline ends. Germline V gene lookup returns CDR1 MNHEY and CDR2 SVGAGI. The CDR3 is made up of 15 amino acids. The CDR3 loop is CASSYLGVQANEQFF. The CDR3 region has the DNA TGTGCCAGCAGTTATCTGGGGGTTCAGGCCAATGAGCAGTTCTTC.

This chain links TRBV4-1 with TRBJ2-3; tentatively, D is TRBD2 (7 bases). Trimming took off 1 base at V and 2 bases at J, with 16 bases between the two ends. Germline values: CDR1 MGHRA, CDR2 YSYEKL. This CDR3 has 17 residues. CDR3 in DNA: TGCGCCAGCAGCCAAGGACTAGCCTGGGACAACACAGATACGCAGTATTTT. Translated, it gives CASSQGLAWDNTDTQYF.

This chain uses TRBV4-1 with TRBJ2-7; the match to TRBD1 covers 10 bases. Per the germline V gene, CDR1 is MGHRA and CDR2 is YSYEKL. This CDR3 contains 15 residues. V was pared by 4 bases and J by 2 bases, with 5 bases of the junction left unmatched. The CDR3 nucleotides are TGCGCCAGCAGCCTATCCGGGACAGGGGCCTACGAGCAGTACTTC. Its translation is CASSLSGTGAYEQYF.

The chain links TRBV7-2 to TRBJ2-5; no reliable D call. Trimming removed 1 base at V and 9 bases at J, with 12 bases between. The CDR3 is 13 amino acids. CDR1 and CDR2 from the germline V gene are SGHTA and FQGNSA. In DNA form, the CDR3 reads TGTGCCAGCAGCTTAGATGGTCCAACGGCCCAGTACTTC. As protein: CASSLDGPTAQYF.

The CDR3 DNA sequence: TGTGCCAGCAGTTACCGGCAAAACTATGGCTACACCTTC. Its protein product is CASSYRQNYGYTF. This chain connects TRBV6-5 to TRBJ1-2, with D unclear. Germline V gives CDR1 MNHEY, CDR2 SVGAGI. CDR3 size: 13 residues. Trimming left V 2 bases short and J 2 bases short, with 6 bases between.

This clone was counted a few times. The chain combines TRBV18 with TRBJ2-1, with 10 bases lining up with TRBD2. Germline values: CDR1 KGHSH, CDR2 LQKENI. This CDR3 region has 16 residues. With 0 bases clipped from V and 5 bases from J, the junction kept 4 bases outside the gene matches. CDR3 bases: TGTGCCAGCTCACCACCGGGACTAGCGAGGAACAATGAGCAGTTCTTC. Its translation: CASSPPGLARNNEQFF.

The chain joins TRBV18 to TRBJ2-7, with D unresolved. CDR1 is KGHSH and CDR2 is LQKENI in the germline V gene. Trimming took 0 bases from V and 3 from J, leaving 9 bases between them. This CDR3 has 14 amino acids. In DNA form, the CDR3 reads TGTGCCAGCTCACCACCGGACGGATTCTACGAGCAGTACTTC. This sequence encodes CASSPPDGFYEQYF.